This TCR beta chain originates from a study of blood T cell repertoires in COVID-19. Study overall: Acute and convalescent COVID-19 specimens originated in the United States, Italy and Spain. From T cells, B-cell-depleted T cells, or PBMCs came the material, which was cDNA or gDNA.

CDR1 is SGHDT and CDR2 is YYEEEE in the germline V gene. V was shortened by 4 bases and J by 4 bases, with 11 bases between the two germline ends. This CDR3 contains 13 residues. Assay: immunoSEQ multiplex PCR; the TCRdb copy retains only in-frame clones and omits some. The sample gives about 480,000 clones, 89% of which show up once; around 0.92% is in the top ten. Seattle's enrolled individuals joined amid active infection and were then monitored longitudinally. The sequence derives from a man aged 18 to 29 with COVID-19, enrolled during active disease. The specimen was peripheral blood. The gene calls are TRBV5-6 and TRBJ1-2; possible D gene TRBD1, 6 bases. CDR3 residues: CASSPTGFYGYTF. Written as DNA, the CDR3 is TGTGCCAGCAGCCCTACAGGGTTCTATGGCTACACCTTC.